The clone carrying this TCR beta chain has a single count. Enrolled during active infection, Seattle patients were then followed longitudinally. These data originate in a study of blood T cell repertoires in COVID-19. Study information: Spain, Italy and the United States supplied samples that represented acute and convalescent COVID-19. PBMCs, B-cell-depleted T cells, or T cells provided the cDNA or gDNA that made up the material.

Source study methods: Reference gene primer amplification yielded estimated nucleated cell counts. The data were produced by immunoSEQ multiplex PCR, yet TCRdb's version contains in-frame clones alone and is incomplete. D and trimming come from the DNA, and the V and J calls and clone size come from that table. The sample lists some 330,000 clones, about 90% seen once, with less than 2% in the top ten. With 4 bases removed from V and 8 bases from J, the gap between germline ends came to 9 bases. The CDR3 is 12 residues long. From germline, CDR1 is SNHLY and CDR2 FYNNEI. The material sequenced was peripheral blood. The origin of this receptor is a woman in her twenties or thirties with COVID-19, enrolled during active disease. The chain is built from TRBV2 and TRBJ2-1, with TRBD1 as a possible D gene (6 bases). For the CDR3, the DNA is TGTGCCAGCAGTGCACAGGGTTATGAGCAGTTCTTC. It specifies CASSAQGYEQFF.